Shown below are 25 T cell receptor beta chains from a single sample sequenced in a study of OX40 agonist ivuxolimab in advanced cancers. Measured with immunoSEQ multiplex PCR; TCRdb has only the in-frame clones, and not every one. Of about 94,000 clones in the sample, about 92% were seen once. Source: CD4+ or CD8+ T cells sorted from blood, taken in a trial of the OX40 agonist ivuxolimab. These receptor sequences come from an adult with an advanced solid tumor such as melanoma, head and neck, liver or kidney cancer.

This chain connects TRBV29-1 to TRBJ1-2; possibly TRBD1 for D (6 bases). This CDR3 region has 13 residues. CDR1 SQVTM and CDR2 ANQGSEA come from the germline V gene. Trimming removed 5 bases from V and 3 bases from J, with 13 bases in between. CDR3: CSVPTGFDYGYTF. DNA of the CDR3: TGCAGCGTTCCGACAGGCTTCGACTATGGCTACACCTTC.

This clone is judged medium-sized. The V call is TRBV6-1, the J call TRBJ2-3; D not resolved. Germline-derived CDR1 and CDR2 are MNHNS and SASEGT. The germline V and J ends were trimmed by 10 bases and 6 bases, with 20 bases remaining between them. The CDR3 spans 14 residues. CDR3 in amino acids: CATSMGLTTDTQYF. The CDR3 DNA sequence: TGTGCCACTAGTATGGGCCTCACCACGGATACGCAGTATTTT.

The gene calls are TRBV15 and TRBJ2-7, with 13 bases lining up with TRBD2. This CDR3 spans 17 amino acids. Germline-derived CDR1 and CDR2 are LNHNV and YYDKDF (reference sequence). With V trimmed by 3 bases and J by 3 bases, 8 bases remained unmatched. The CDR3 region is CATSRDRGLAGNYEQYF. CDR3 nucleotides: TGTGCCACCAGCAGGGACAGGGGACTAGCGGGGAACTACGAGCAGTACTTC.

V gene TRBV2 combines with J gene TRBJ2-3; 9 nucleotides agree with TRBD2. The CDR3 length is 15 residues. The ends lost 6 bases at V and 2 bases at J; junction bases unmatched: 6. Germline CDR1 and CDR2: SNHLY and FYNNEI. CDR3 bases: TGTGCCAGCAGGTCGGGCGGGGGGGCCACAGATACGCAGTATTTT. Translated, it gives CASRSGGGATDTQYF.

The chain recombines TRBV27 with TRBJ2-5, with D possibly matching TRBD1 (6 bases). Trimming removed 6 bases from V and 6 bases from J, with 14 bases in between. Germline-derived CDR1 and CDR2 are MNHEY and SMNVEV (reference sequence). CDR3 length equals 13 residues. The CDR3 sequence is CASRFRGHQTQYF. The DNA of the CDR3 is TGTGCCAGCAGGTTCAGGGGTCATCAGACCCAGTACTTC.

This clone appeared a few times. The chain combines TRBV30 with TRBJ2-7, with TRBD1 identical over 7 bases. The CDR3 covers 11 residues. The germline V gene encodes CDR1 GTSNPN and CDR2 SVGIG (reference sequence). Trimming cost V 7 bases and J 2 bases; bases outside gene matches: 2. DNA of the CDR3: TGTGCCTTCGGGACAGCCTACGAGCAGTACTTC. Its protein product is CAFGTAYEQYF. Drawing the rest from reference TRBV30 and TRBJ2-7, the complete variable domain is SQTIHQWPATLVQPVGSPLSLECTVEGTSNPNLYWYRQAAGRGLQLLFYSVGIGQISSEVPQNLSASRPQDRQFILSSKKLLLSDSGFYLCAFGTAYEQYFGPGTRLTVT.

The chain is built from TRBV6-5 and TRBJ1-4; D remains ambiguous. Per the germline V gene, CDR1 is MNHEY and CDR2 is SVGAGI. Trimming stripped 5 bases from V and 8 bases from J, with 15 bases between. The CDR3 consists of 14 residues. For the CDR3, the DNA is TGTGCCAGCAGTGAGGAACCCATGGGCGAAAAACTGTTTTTT. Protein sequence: CASSEEPMGEKLFF.

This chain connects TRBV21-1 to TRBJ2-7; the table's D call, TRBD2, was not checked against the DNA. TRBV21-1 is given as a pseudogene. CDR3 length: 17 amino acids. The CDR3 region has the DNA TGTGCCAGCGACCGACTAGCGGGAGCTGTGATCCTACGAGGGCAGTACTTC. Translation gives CASDRLAGAVILRGQYF.

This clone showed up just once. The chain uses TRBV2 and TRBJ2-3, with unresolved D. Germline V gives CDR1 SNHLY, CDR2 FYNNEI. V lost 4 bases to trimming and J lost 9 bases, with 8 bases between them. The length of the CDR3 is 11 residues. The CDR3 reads CASSGPPTQYF. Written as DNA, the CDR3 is TGTGCCAGCAGTGGGCCTCCAACGCAGTATTTT.

The CDR3 protein is CASSSGLGLNNEQFF. The CDR3 DNA is TGTGCCAGCAGTTCTGGACTAGGGTTAAACAATGAGCAGTTCTTC. This chain connects TRBV27 to TRBJ2-1, with TRBD2 matching 7 bases. This CDR3 contains 15 residues. V lost 4 bases and J lost 5; bases outside the gene matches: 8. The germline V gene has CDR1 MNHEY and CDR2 SMNVEV (reference sequence).

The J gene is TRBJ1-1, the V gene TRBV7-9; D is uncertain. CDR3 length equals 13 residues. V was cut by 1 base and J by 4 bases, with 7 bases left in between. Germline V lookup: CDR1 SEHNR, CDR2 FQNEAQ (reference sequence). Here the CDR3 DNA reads TGTGCCAGCAGCTTAGAACCCAGCACTGAAGCTTTCTTT. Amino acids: CASSLEPSTEAFF.

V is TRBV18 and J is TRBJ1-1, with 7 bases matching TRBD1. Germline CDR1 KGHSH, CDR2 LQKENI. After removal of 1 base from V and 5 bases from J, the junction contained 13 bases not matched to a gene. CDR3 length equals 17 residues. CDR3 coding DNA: TGTGCCAGCTCACCACGGTCCTCGGCAGGGGGATGGACTGAAGCTTTCTTT. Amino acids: CASSPRSSAGGWTEAFF.

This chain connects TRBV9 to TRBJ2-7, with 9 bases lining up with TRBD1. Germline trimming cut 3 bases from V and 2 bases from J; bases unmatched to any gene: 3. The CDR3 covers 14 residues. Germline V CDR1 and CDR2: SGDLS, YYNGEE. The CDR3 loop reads CASSAGDRAYEQYF. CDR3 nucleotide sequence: TGTGCCAGCAGCGCTGGGGACAGGGCCTACGAGCAGTACTTC. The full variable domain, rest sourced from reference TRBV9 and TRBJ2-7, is DSGVTQTPKHLITATGQRVTLRCSPRSGDLSVYWYQQSLDQGLQFLIQYYNGEERAKGNILERFSAQQFPDLHSELNLSSLELGDSALYFCASSAGDRAYEQYFGPGTRLTVT.

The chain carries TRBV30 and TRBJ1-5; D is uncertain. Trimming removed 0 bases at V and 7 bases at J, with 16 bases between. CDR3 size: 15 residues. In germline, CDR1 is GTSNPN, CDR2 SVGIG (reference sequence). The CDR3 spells CAWSVPRTPGQPQHF. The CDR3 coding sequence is TGTGCCTGGAGTGTACCCCGGACCCCGGGACAGCCCCAGCATTTT.

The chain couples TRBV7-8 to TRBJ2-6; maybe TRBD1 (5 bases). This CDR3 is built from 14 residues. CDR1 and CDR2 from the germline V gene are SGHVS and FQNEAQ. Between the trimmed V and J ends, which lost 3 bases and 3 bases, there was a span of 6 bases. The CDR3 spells CASSFRVGANVLTF. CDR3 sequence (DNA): TGTGCCAGCAGCTTCAGGGTTGGGGCCAACGTCCTGACTTTC.

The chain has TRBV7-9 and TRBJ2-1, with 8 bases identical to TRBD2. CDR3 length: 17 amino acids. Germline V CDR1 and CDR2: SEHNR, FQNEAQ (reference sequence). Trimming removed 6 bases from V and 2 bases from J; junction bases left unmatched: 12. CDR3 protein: CASRNGGGSDPYNEQFF. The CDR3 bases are TGTGCCAGCAGAAACGGCGGGGGGTCGGATCCCTACAATGAGCAGTTCTTC.

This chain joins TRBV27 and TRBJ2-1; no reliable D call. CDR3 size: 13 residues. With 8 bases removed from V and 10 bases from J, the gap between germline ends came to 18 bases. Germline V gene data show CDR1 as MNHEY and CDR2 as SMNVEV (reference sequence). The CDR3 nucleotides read TGTGCCAGCGGCCCCGGGTCTGGCAGCGAGCAGTTCTTC. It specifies CASGPGSGSEQFF.

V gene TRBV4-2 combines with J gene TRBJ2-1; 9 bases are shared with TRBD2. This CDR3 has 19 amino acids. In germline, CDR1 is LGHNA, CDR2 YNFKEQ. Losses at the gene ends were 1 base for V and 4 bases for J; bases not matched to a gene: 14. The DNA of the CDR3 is TGTGCCAGCAGCCAAGCCCCTAGCGGGGAGGACGTGAGGTACAATGAGCAGTTCTTC. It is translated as CASSQAPSGEDVRYNEQFF.

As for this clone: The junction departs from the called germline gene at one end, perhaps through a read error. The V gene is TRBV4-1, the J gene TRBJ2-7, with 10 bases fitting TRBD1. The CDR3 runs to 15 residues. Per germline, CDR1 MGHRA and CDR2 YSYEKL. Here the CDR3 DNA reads TGTGCCAGCAGCCATCCGGGACAGGGGTCCTACGAGCAGTACTTC. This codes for CASSHPGQGSYEQYF.

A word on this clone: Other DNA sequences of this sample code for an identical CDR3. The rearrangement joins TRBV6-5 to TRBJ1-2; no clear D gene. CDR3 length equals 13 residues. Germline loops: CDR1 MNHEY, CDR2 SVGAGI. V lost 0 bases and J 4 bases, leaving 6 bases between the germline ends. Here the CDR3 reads CASSYSAGYGYTF. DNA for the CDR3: TGTGCCAGCAGTTACTCGGCCGGCTATGGCTACACCTTC.

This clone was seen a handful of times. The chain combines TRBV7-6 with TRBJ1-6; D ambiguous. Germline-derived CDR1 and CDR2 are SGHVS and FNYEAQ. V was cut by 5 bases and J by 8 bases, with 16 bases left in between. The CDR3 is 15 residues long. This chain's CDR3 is CASSPRPTLDSPLHF. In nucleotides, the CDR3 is TGTGCCAGCAGCCCGAGGCCCACACTGGATTCACCCCTCCACTTT. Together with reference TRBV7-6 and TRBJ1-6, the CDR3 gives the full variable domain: GAGVSQSPRYKVTKRGQDVALRCDPISGHVSLYWYRQALGQGPEFLTYFNYEAQQDKSGLPNDRFSAERPEGSISTLTIQRTEQRDSAMYRCASSPRPTLDSPLHFGNGTRLTVT.

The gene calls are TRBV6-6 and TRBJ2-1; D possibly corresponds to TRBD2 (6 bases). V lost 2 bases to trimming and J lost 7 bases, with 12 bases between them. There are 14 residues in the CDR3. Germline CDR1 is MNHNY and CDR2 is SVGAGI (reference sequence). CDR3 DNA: TGTGCCAGCAGTTACCTGGATGGGAGGAATGAGCAGTTCTTC. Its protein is CASSYLDGRNEQFF.

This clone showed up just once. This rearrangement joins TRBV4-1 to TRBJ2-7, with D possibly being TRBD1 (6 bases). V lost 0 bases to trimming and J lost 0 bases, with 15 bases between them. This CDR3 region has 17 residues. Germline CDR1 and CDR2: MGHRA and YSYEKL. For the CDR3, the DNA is TGCGCCAGCAGCCAAGAGTACGGGACAATGAACTCCTACGAGCAGTACTTC. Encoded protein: CASSQEYGTMNSYEQYF.

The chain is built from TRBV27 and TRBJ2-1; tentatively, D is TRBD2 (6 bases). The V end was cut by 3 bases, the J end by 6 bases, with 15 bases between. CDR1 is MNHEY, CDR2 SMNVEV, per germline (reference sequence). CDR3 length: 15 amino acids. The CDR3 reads CASSFIGGTFNEQFF. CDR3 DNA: TGTGCCAGCAGTTTTATCGGGGGTACCTTCAATGAGCAGTTCTTC.

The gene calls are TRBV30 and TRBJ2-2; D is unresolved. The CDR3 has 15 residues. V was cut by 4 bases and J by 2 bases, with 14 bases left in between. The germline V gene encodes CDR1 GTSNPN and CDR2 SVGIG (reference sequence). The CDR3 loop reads CAWTMSGPNTGELFF. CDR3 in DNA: TGTGCCTGGACCATGAGTGGACCTAACACCGGGGAGCTGTTTTTT.